Listed below are T cell receptor beta chains from one sample, sequenced in a study of blood T cell repertoires in COVID-19. Using immunoSEQ multiplex PCR, the repertoire was profiled, and TCRdb retains in-frame clones only, with some absent. The sample lists 100,000 to 150,000 clones, about four fifths occurring once. The sample was peripheral blood. These receptors were collected from a man in his forties with active or convalescent COVID-19. Each CDR3 is given with its conserved first and last residue. A D gene is named only where the DNA matches it firmly. Size is stated for part of the rows, as once, few or many counts, or as a class when the clone is expanded.

D gene	V gene	clone size	J gene	CDR3 DNA	CDR3 protein
.	TRBV5-6	.	TRBJ1-4	TGTGCCAGCAGCTTGAGCGGGACGGGAGAAAAACTGTTTTTT	CASSLSGTGEKLFF
.	TRBV6-5	few	TRBJ1-6	TGTGCCAGCAGCCGAAGTCGGGGGGCGAATTCACCCCTCCACTTT	CASSRSRGANSPLHF
TRBD1	TRBV5-6	.	TRBJ1-6	TGTGCCAGCAGCTTTGGGACAGGGGAGCATAATTCACCCCTCCACTTT	CASSFGTGEHNSPLHF
TRBD1	TRBV11-2	.	TRBJ1-2	TGTGCCAGCAGCAACCTCCGGGACAGGGGGTATGGCTACACCTTC	CASSNLRDRGYGYTF
TRBD1	TRBV27	.	TRBJ2-7	TGTGCCAGCAGTTTTACCTCAGGGGGCCGCGAGCAGTACTTC	CASSFTSGGREQYF
.	TRBV19	.	TRBJ2-3	TGTGCCAGTAGTATGGGGAAAGGGGCAGATACGCAGTATTTT	CASSMGKGADTQYF
.	TRBV5-4	.	TRBJ1-1	TGTGCCAGCAGCCGGAGGGGTGAAATAAATACTGAAGCTTTCTTT	CASSRRGEINTEAFF
.	TRBV21-1	once	TRBJ2-5	TGTGCCAGCAGCAAATTTGGGGGGGAGCAGTACTTC	CASSKFGGEQYF
TRBD2	TRBV9	.	TRBJ2-3	TGTGCCAGCAGCACCGGCCGGACTAGTGGGACAGATACGCAGTATTTT	CASSTGRTSGTDTQYF
.	TRBV29-1	.	TRBJ2-5	TGCAGCGTGGAGGGCCGGGCACGTGAGACCCAGTACTTC	CSVEGRARETQYF
TRBD2	TRBV19	.	TRBJ2-5	TGTGCCAGTAGTACCTCCGGGACTAGAGAGACCCAGTACTTC	CASSTSGTRETQYF
.	TRBV15	.	TRBJ1-2	TGTGCCACCAGCAGAGAGGGAGGAGGCTACACCTTC	CATSREGGGYTF
TRBD1	TRBV10-2	.	TRBJ1-2	TGCGCCGGACGGGACAGCTCTAACTATGGCTACACCTTC	CAGRDSSNYGYTF
TRBD1	TRBV27	.	TRBJ1-5	TGTGCCAGCAGCAATACAGGGGGCGGTCAGCCCCAGCATTTT	CASSNTGGGQPQHF
.	TRBV7-3	.	TRBJ2-7	TGTGCCAGCAGCTTAGTAGAGCGGACGGGGACCTACGAGCAGTACTTC	CASSLVERTGTYEQYF
TRBD1	TRBV7-9	once	TRBJ2-5	TGTGCCAGCAGCTTAAGGGGGACAGGGGGTACCCAGTACTTC	CASSLRGTGGTQYF
TRBD1	TRBV2	.	TRBJ1-2	TGTGCCAGCAGTTCGGGACAGGTGGGCTATGGCTACACCTTC	CASSSGQVGYGYTF
.	TRBV2	.	TRBJ1-5	TGTGCCAGCATCGGCCAGCCCCAGACGGGAAATCAGCCCCAGCATTTT	CASIGQPQTGNQPQHF
TRBD2	TRBV7-3	once	TRBJ2-3	TGTGCCAGCAGCCCGACCGTATGGGGGGGGAGAGATACGCAGTATTTT	CASSPTVWGGRDTQYF
.	TRBV29-1	few	TRBJ2-2	TGCAGCGGAGGGGGTTGGGACACCGGGGAGCTGTTTTTT	CSGGGWDTGELFF
.	TRBV2	.	TRBJ1-1	TGTGCCAGCAGGCGGGCGGTTGAAGCTTTCTTT	CASRRAVEAFF
TRBD1	TRBV3-1/TRBV3-2	.	TRBJ1-4	TGTGCCAGCAGCCCCCAGGGGGCGCTTCGAGAAAAACTGTTTTTT	CASSPQGALREKLFF
TRBD2	TRBV6-5	.	TRBJ2-7	TGTGCCAGCAGTCCTAGCGGGGGGCCCTCCTACGAGCAGTACTTC	CASSPSGGPSYEQYF
.	TRBV19	once	TRBJ1-4	TGTGCCAGTAGTGGTTCCCGGGGATCCGAAAAACTGTTTTTT	CASSGSRGSEKLFF
TRBD2	TRBV11-2	.	TRBJ2-1	TGTGCCAGCAGCTTCCCGGGACTAGCGGGGGAGGGGGAGCAGTTCTTC	CASSFPGLAGEGEQFF
TRBD2	TRBV6-5	.	TRBJ2-7	TGTGCCAGCAGCCCCTTCGGGGGGTTCTACGAGCAGTACTTC	CASSPFGGFYEQYF
TRBD2	TRBV5-1	few	TRBJ2-2	TGCGCCAGCAGCTTAGGACTGCGCAGCGGGGCGGGCGGGGAGCTGTTTTTT	CASSLGLRSGAGGELFF
.	TRBV7-2	.	TRBJ2-7	TGTGCCAGCAGCTTAGCTCGGGAGAGGTCCTACGAGCAGTACTTC	CASSLARERSYEQYF
.	TRBV5-6	.	TRBJ2-7	TGTGCCAGCAGCCCTGGACTGAACTACGAGCAGTACTTC	CASSPGLNYEQYF
TRBD1	TRBV29-1	.	TRBJ1-1	TGCAGCGTGCAGAGGACAGGCAACTTGAACACTGAAGCTTTCTTT	CSVQRTGNLNTEAFF
.	TRBV5-5	.	TRBJ2-7	TGTGCCAGCAGCTTGGGGGTGAGGGAGCAGTACTTC	CASSLGVREQYF
TRBD2	TRBV7-2	.	TRBJ2-7	TGTGCCAGCAGCTTACTAGCGGGGGGGAACTACGAGCAGTACTTC	CASSLLAGGNYEQYF
.	TRBV5-4	.	TRBJ2-1	TGTGCCAGCAGTACAGACGGGAGCTCCTACAATGAGCAGTTCTTC	CASSTDGSSYNEQFF
TRBD1	TRBV27	.	TRBJ1-5	TGTGCCAGCAGTCCGCGGACAGGGGTTAGCAATCAGCCCCAGCATTTT	CASSPRTGVSNQPQHF
.	TRBV11-2	few	TRBJ2-7	TGTGCCAGCAGCTTACAGGGCTACGAGCAGTACTTC	CASSLQGYEQYF
.	TRBV11-2	.	TRBJ1-2	TGTGCCAGCAGCTCAACTTTATCCGGGGGCTACACCTTC	CASSSTLSGGYTF
TRBD2	TRBV30	.	TRBJ2-5	TGTGCCTGGAGCCCACAACTACTAGCGGGGGGTGGAGAGACCCAGTACTTC	CAWSPQLLAGGGETQYF
.	TRBV5-1	.	TRBJ1-4	TGCGCCAGCAGCCATCGTCAGGGGATTGGTGAAAAACTGTTTTTT	CASSHRQGIGEKLFF
TRBD1	TRBV18	.	TRBJ2-3	TGTGCCAGCTCACCGACAGGGGTAGATACGCAGTATTTT	CASSPTGVDTQYF
TRBD1	TRBV6-5	few	TRBJ1-1	TGTGCCAGCAGTTACTCTCATGGACAGGGGGCAAAAGAAGCTTTCTTT	CASSYSHGQGAKEAFF
.	TRBV12-3/TRBV12-4	.	TRBJ1-5	TGTGCCAGCGTGGCAGGGGCTAGCCAGCCCCAGCATTTT	CASVAGASQPQHF
.	TRBV27	.	TRBJ1-2	TGTGCCAGCAGTTTAGCAGGGTTCAACTATGGCTACACCTTC	CASSLAGFNYGYTF
TRBD1	TRBV4-1	once	TRBJ1-5	TGCGCCAGCAGCCAAGAAAGGACAGGGAATCAGCCCCAGCATTTT	CASSQERTGNQPQHF
.	TRBV10-3	.	TRBJ1-1	TGTGCCATCAGTGAGTCTAGGGGTTTGAACACTGAAGCTTTCTTT	CAISESRGLNTEAFF
.	TRBV27	.	TRBJ1-3	TGTGCCAGCAGTTTAGCGGGGGCTGGAAACACCATATATTTT	CASSLAGAGNTIYF
.	TRBV3-1/TRBV3-2	.	TRBJ1-4	TGTGCCAGCAGCCAAGATCGCGGCCGATCCTCTAATGAAAAACTGTTTTTT	CASSQDRGRSSNEKLFF
.	TRBV7-8	.	TRBJ2-1	TGTGCCAGCAGCGTAACTAGGGAACGCTACAATGAGCAGTTCTTC	CASSVTRERYNEQFF
TRBD1	TRBV23-1	few	TRBJ1-5	TGCGCCACGTCAGGACAGGGGGTCTTTAGCAATCAGCCCCAGCATTTT	CATSGQGVFSNQPQHF
TRBD2	TRBV11-3	.	TRBJ2-1	TGTGCCAGCAGCTCGGGACTAGCGGGGGGGCTGAATGAGCAGTTCTTC	CASSSGLAGGLNEQFF
.	TRBV5-6	.	TRBJ1-2	TGTGCCAGCAGCAGGGACATCCTAAGGGGCTACACCTTC	CASSRDILRGYTF
TRBD1	TRBV19	.	TRBJ1-6	TGTGCCAGTACCACCGGGACAGTGAGCTCCTATAATTCACCCCTCCACTTT	CASTTGTVSSYNSPLHF
.	TRBV5-1	.	TRBJ2-2	TGCGCCAGCAGCTTTACGGGAACCGGGGAGCTGTTTTTT	CASSFTGTGELFF
.	TRBV4-1	.	TRBJ1-1	TGCGCCAGCAGCCAAGGGGGGGGACGGAACACTGAAGCTTTCTTT	CASSQGGGRNTEAFF
TRBD1	TRBV14	.	TRBJ2-7	TGTGCCAGCAGCCAGACCAGGGGGCAGGTCTTCGAGCAGTACTTC	CASSQTRGQVFEQYF
.	TRBV9	once	TRBJ2-5	TGTGCCAGCAGCGTAGGAGGTAGCGGAGCCCAAGAGACCCAGTACTTC	CASSVGGSGAQETQYF
TRBD2	TRBV5-6	.	TRBJ2-7	TGTGCCAGCAGCTTAGGACTAGCGGGGGACTACGAGCAGTACTTC	CASSLGLAGDYEQYF
TRBD1	TRBV2	.	TRBJ1-6	TGTGCCAGCACCCCGACAGGGGTTTATAATTCACCCCTCCACTTT	CASTPTGVYNSPLHF
.	TRBV12-3/TRBV12-4	.	TRBJ1-1	TGTGCCAGCAGTTCCTATACAGGGGAAGCTTTCTTT	CASSSYTGEAFF
.	TRBV12-3/TRBV12-4	.	TRBJ1-5	TGTGCCAGCAGCCCGCTCCTCGGGCCCCAGCATTTT	CASSPLLGPQHF
.	TRBV12-3/TRBV12-4	.	TRBJ2-7	TGTGCCAGCACCTCCGACACAGACTACGAGCAGTACTTC	CASTSDTDYEQYF